The rows below give T cell receptor beta chains drawn from one sample of a study of OX40 agonist ivuxolimab in advanced cancers. TCRdb keeps only in-frame clones here, not all; method: immunoSEQ multiplex PCR. The repertoire consists of approximately 87,000 clones, with 88% occurring once and the leading ten covering roughly 4.5%. This sample comprised CD4+ or CD8+ T cells sorted from blood, obtained in a trial of the OX40 agonist ivuxolimab. All receptors derive from an adult with an advanced solid tumor such as melanoma, head and neck, liver or kidney cancer. The CDR3 runs from the conserved cysteine through the conserved F or W. A D gene is named only where the DNA matches it firmly. Expanded clones get a size class; other rows say once, few or many, or leave the size out.

clone_size d_call j_call v_call cdr3_nt cdr3_aa
. TRBD2 TRBJ2-1 TRBV18 TGTGCCAGCTCACTAGGACTAGCGGGAGGGGATGAGCAGTTCTTC CASSLGLAGGDEQFF
. TRBD2 TRBJ2-1 TRBV6-6 TGTGCCAGCAGGGAGCGGGATGTCTACAATGAGCAGTTCTTC CASRERDVYNEQFF
few . TRBJ1-2 TRBV28 TGTGCCAGCAGTTTATCGGCAGGGAGGTATGGCTACACCTTC CASSLSAGRYGYTF
few TRBD2 TRBJ2-7 TRBV4-2 TGTGCCAGCAGCCTGACTAGCGGGAGCTCCTACGAGCAGTACTTC CASSLTSGSSYEQYF
. . TRBJ2-5 TRBV6-5 TGTGCCAGCAGTCAGACAGGGAGGTACCAAGAGACCCAGTACTTC CASSQTGRYQETQYF
. . TRBJ2-3 TRBV2 TGTGCCAGCATTGCGAAGGGTCCACCCTTATTCACAGATACGCAGTATTTT CASIAKGPPLFTDTQYF
once . TRBJ2-2 TRBV5-1 TGCGCCAGCAGCTTGGTGGCAGGGACCACCGGGGAGCTGTTTTTT CASSLVAGTTGELFF
. . TRBJ1-1 TRBV6-1 TGTGCCAGCAGTGAAAGTCAGGGCTCCGTCGGAGGGACTGAAGCTTTCTTT CASSESQGSVGGTEAFF
few . TRBJ1-1 TRBV5-5 TGTGCCAGCAGCTTGGACCTTAGCTCTTCCATGAACACTGAAGCTTTCTTT CASSLDLSSSMNTEAFF
once . TRBJ2-7 TRBV10-3 TGTGCCATCAGTGGGCTGCTAGTAACCTACGAGCAGTACTTC CAISGLLVTYEQYF
. . TRBJ1-5 TRBV30 TGTGCCTGGAGTCAGACTGGGAGCGCCCAGCATTTT CAWSQTGSAQHF
. TRBD1 TRBJ1-2 TRBV7-9 TGTGCCAGCAGCTTGGGACAGGGAAACTATGGCTACACCTTC CASSLGQGNYGYTF
. . TRBJ2-7 TRBV2 TGTGCCAGCAGTCGGCAGCTCGCCTACGAGCAGTACTTC CASSRQLAYEQYF
. . TRBJ1-2 TRBV7-3 TGTGCCAGCAGCTCTCGGGGGCCATCCAGAGGCTACACCTTC CASSSRGPSRGYTF
. . TRBJ2-1 TRBV5-1 TGCGCCAGCAGCTTGGAGAGAAACAATGAGCAGTTCTTC CASSLERNNEQFF
. . TRBJ1-1 TRBV5-1 TGCGCCAGCAGCTTGGCCCCTGGCTCTAAAACTGAAGCTTTCTTT CASSLAPGSKTEAFF
few TRBD1 TRBJ1-5 TRBV7-9 TGTGCCAGCAGCTTAGCGACAGGGGTTGCTCAGCCCCAGCATTTT CASSLATGVAQPQHF
. . TRBJ2-3 TRBV28 TGTGCCAGCAGGCTGACCTTTATTGGGGGCACAGATACGCAGTATTTT CASRLTFIGGTDTQYF
. . TRBJ1-1 TRBV5-1 TGCGCCAGCAGCTTGAGTACGACAGGAGGGAAGACTGAAGCTTTCTTT CASSLSTTGGKTEAFF
. . TRBJ1-5 TRBV6-6 TGTGCCAGCAGTTACTCTCATAATAGCAATCAGCCCCAGCATTTT CASSYSHNSNQPQHF
. . TRBJ2-5 TRBV6-6 TGTGCCAGCAGTTACCCCCCTGGGGAGACCCAGTACTTC CASSYPPGETQYF
. . TRBJ2-6 TRBV19 TGTGCCAGTAGTAAGGACAGCCACGGCAGTAATGGGGCCAACGTCCTGACTTTC CASSKDSHGSNGANVLTF
. . TRBJ2-5 TRBV5-1 TGCGCCAGCAGCCCGAACAGGGTTGCTACGGGGGAGACCCAGTACTTC CASSPNRVATGETQYF
once . TRBJ1-2 TRBV29-1 TGCAGCGCATCACAGGAGTCTTCCTATGGCTACACCTTC CSASQESSYGYTF
. . TRBJ2-1 TRBV19 TGTGCCAGTAGTCCTGGGGGACCGTCGATCTTC CASSPGGPSIF
. TRBD2 TRBJ2-1 TRBV7-2 TGTGCCAGCAGCTTAGCGGGAGGGCCCTCCCGTCGGGAGCAGTTCTTC CASSLAGGPSRREQFF
. TRBD2 TRBJ2-7 TRBV6-5 TGTGCCAGCAGTTACGGCGGGAGTAGATACGAGCAGTACTTC CASSYGGSRYEQYF
once . TRBJ2-7 TRBV6-6 TGTGCCAGCAGTTACCGGGACAAGTACTACGAGCAGTACTTC CASSYRDKYYEQYF
. TRBD2 TRBJ2-7 TRBV7-3 TGTGCCAGCAGCTTAACGACGGGAGGGCCCTCCGAGCAGTACTTC CASSLTTGGPSEQYF
. . TRBJ1-2 TRBV28 TGTGCCAGCAGTTTCAGGGGCCGTAACTATGGCTACACCTTC CASSFRGRNYGYTF
. TRBD2 TRBJ2-5 TRBV5-5 TGTGCCAGCAGCTTAGGCCTAGCGGGACAAGAGACCCAGTACTTC CASSLGLAGQETQYF
. . TRBJ2-1 TRBV9 TGTGCCAGCAGCGTCCAACCAGGGGCCGGGGCGGAGCAGTTCTTC CASSVQPGAGAEQFF
. . TRBJ2-3 TRBV5-1 TGCGCCAGCAGCTACAACGCGGGGTCAGATACGCAGTATTTT CASSYNAGSDTQYF
. TRBD2 TRBJ2-5 TRBV6-1 TGTGCCAGCAGTGAATCCAGCGGGAGAAAGACCCAGTACTTC CASSESSGRKTQYF
. TRBD2 TRBJ2-1 TRBV18 TGTGCCAGCTCACCATACTCGGGAGGGAGCTCCTACAATGAGCAGTTCTTC CASSPYSGGSSYNEQFF
. . TRBJ2-7 TRBV9 TGTGCCAGCAGCGTAGAGACTTCCCACTACGAGCAGTACTTC CASSVETSHYEQYF
. . TRBJ2-2 TRBV5-6 TGTGCCAGCAGCTTGCCTCCCGGGGAGCTGTTTTTT CASSLPPGELFF
. TRBD1 TRBJ2-3 TRBV6-1 TGTGCCAGCAGCCGGACAGGGGTCGCAGATACGCAGTATTTT CASSRTGVADTQYF
few TRBD1 TRBJ2-2 TRBV30 TGTGCCTGGACTCACCGGGACAGGGACACCGGGGAGCTGTTTTTT CAWTHRDRDTGELFF
. TRBD1 TRBJ2-7 TRBV2 TGTGCCAGCAGTGAAGGTAGGACAGGGGCCCACGAGCAGTACTTC CASSEGRTGAHEQYF